The entry below describes one T cell receptor beta chain. Per the original methods: Estimates of nucleated cell counts were drawn from the amplification of reference gene primers. Some clones are missing from TCRdb's copy, which holds only in-frame ones; the method was immunoSEQ multiplex PCR. The D gene and trimming were derived from the DNA, and the V and J assignments and clone size from that table. The repertoire holds approximately 110,000 clones, 70% to 85% seen once, with around 8% in the top ten. This record comes from a study of blood T cell repertoires in COVID-19. Study summary: The cDNA or gDNA used as material had been derived from T cells, B-cell-depleted T cells, or PBMCs.

CDR3 size: 17 residues. V was pared by 4 bases and J by 0 bases, with 7 bases of the junction left unmatched. CDR1 LNHDA and CDR2 SQIVND come from the germline V gene (reference sequence). The sample consisted of peripheral blood. The sequence was obtained from a woman of 80 years or more with active or convalescent COVID-19. V and J are TRBV19 and TRBJ2-5, with 11 nucleotides matching TRBD2. In DNA, the CDR3 is TGTGCCAGTAGTACTAGAACTAGCGGGAGACACCAAGAGACCCAGTACTTC. Protein product: CASSTRTSGRHQETQYF.